This entry features one T cell receptor (beta chain) sequence. This clonotype was counted at least ten times. Its binding antigen is unknown. No per-base quality is available; no much larger clone lies one base away. The data belong to a study of low-dose radiotherapy and immunotherapy resistance in tumors (dated by TCRdb to between 2022 and 2023). Background on the whole study: Cohort 1 received 0.5 Gy per fraction every 2 weeks, with a prescribed total PTV dose of 6.5 Gy. Aspirin 300 mg was taken orally once daily by patients for four cycles, starting on cycle 1 day 1. Patients in Cohort 2 were given 1 Gy per fraction every two weeks, for a total of 13 Gy across 26 weeks. The translational analysis covered eight patients: three from the first dose cohort and the first five from the second dose cohort. The trial did not randomize participants into treatment groups. Nivolumab and ipilimumab were both given intravenously, with nivolumab at a 240 mg flat dose every two weeks and ipilimumab at 1 mg/kg every six weeks. Cyclophosphamide 200 mg/m2 was administered intravenously every two weeks, one day before each radiation and immunotherapy administration.

Sequencer: Illumina HiSeq 2500. First-strand cDNA was synthesized using Superscript III and a set of TRAV- and TRBV-specific primers, so that both TCRalpha and TCRbeta chains were covered. A roughly 19-cycle PCR with Phusion amplified the TCRs, pairing a constant-region primer with the adapter that was attached to the V primers. The MessageAmp II aRNA Amplification Kit was used to amplify the isolated mRNA, with in vitro transcription run for less than 20 hours at 37 degrees C. The Dynabeads mRNA DIRECT Purification Kit was used to isolate the mRNA for TCR sequencing. Indexed Illumina adapters were added in a second approximately 25-cycle Phusion PCR, and the resulting products were purified with AMPure XP beads. Turning to the authors' computational methods: Using custom Perl scripts, TCR sequences encoding the same protein were pooled, out-of-frame sequences were removed, and the abundance of each clonotype was computed. The analysis excluded TCR sequences that were supported by just one read. Shannon entropy, Gini index, clonality, richness, and the frequency of TCRs shared between repertoires were included as repertoire metrics. The public reads were reprocessed in TCRdb via fastp at Q25 and MiXCR, keeping in-frame beta chains. Every CDR3 protein is listed once, alongside the most common genes and DNA of its rows. In this record, the V and J calls reflect TCRdb's handling and not the investigators' own analysis. Recorded for this sample are tens of thousands of distinct CDR3 sequences; over 15% of them occurred a single time. Together, the top ten hold less than 3% of the sample.

The label giving this sample's time point can be read as: before trial treatment. The donors took part in RACIN, a single-arm, phase I, dose-escalation trial that combined nivolumab, ipilimumab, aspirin, low-dose cyclophosphamide and low-dose radiotherapy. Patients were eligible if they had advanced solid tumors that were TIL-negative. There are 13 amino acids in the CDR3, from cysteine to phenylalanine inclusive. The kept DNA is CDR3 alone, 39 bases in frame from the first base. The germline ends are 12 bases apart after V is trimmed by 3 bases and J by 8 bases. According to the germline V gene, CDR1 reads SGHRS and CDR2 reads YFSETQ.

This TCR was recovered from a male donor with prostate cancer. The chain is made from TRBV5-1 and TRBJ1-5; the D gene cannot be resolved reliably. The source was PBMCs, collected before treatment. The CDR3 corresponds to CASSSDPREPQHF. The DNA reads as follows: TGCGCCAGCAGCTCGGACCCGAGGGAGCCCCAGCATTTT.